These 27 T cell receptor beta chains were sequenced from one sample in a study of cytomegalovirus exposure and HLA in healthy donors. Primers included in the PCR were 60 Vbeta and 13 Jbeta primers. Generated by immunoSEQ multiplex PCR, the TCRdb table keeps only in-frame clones and is missing some. In the table there are 95,000 to 150,000 clones, approximately 75% of which are singletons. Sequencing used PBMCs. The receptors were gathered from a woman aged 50 to 60 in good health and CMV-seronegative.

In nucleotides, the CDR3 is TGTGCCAGCAGTTGGGTCCGGGACAGGAGGACTGAAGCTTTCTTT. Its protein product is CASSWVRDRRTEAFF. The genes are TRBV6-6 and TRBJ1-1; the match to TRBD1 covers 8 bases. This CDR3 is 15 amino acids long. Trimming at V came to 4 bases and at J to 5 bases, leaving 9 bases not matched to a gene. Per the germline V gene, CDR1 is MNHNY and CDR2 is SVGAGI (reference sequence).

The chain links TRBV6-5 to TRBJ2-2, with D unclear. CDR3 length: 13 residues. V lost 4 bases and J lost 6, with 9 bases in between. The V gene's germline CDR1 is MNHEY and CDR2 SVGAGI. CDR3 residues: CASSLSDPGELFF. CDR3 nucleotide sequence: TGTGCCAGCAGTTTAAGCGATCCCGGGGAGCTGTTTTTT.

This clone was found once. One end of the junction is discordant with germline, which a read error may explain. This chain joins TRBV4-1 and TRBJ2-7; 8 bases are a match to TRBD2. The CDR3 length is 15 residues. In germline, CDR1 is MGHRA, CDR2 YSYEKL. The CDR3 protein is CASSQYTSGLYEQYF. For the CDR3, the DNA is TGTGCCAGCAGCCAATACACTAGCGGATTGTACGAGCAGTACTTC.

This chain connects TRBV9 to TRBJ2-3; 9 bases line up with TRBD1. This CDR3 spans 11 amino acids. Losses at the gene ends were 3 bases for V and 15 bases for J; bases not matched to a gene: 5. Germline CDR1 reads SGDLS; CDR2 reads YYNGEE. CDR3 nucleotides: TGTGCCAGCAGCGCGGGACAGGGTGTCTATTTT. It encodes CASSAGQGVYF.

This sequence joins TRBV28 and TRBJ1-2, with 7 bases matching TRBD1. Trimming removed 5 bases from V and 0 bases from J; junction bases left unmatched: 9. The CDR3 is 16 residues long. From germline, CDR1 is MDHEN and CDR2 SYDVKM. The CDR3 is CASSPLLQGTNYGYTF. The CDR3 nucleotides are TGTGCCAGCAGTCCCCTCCTACAGGGGACTAACTATGGCTACACCTTC.

The chain joins TRBV30 to TRBJ2-2, with 10 bases matching TRBD2. This CDR3 is built from 17 residues. V was pared by 7 bases and J by 3 bases, with 14 bases of the junction left unmatched. Germline V lookup: CDR1 GTSNPN, CDR2 SVGIG (reference sequence). The CDR3 sequence: CASIWGASGSYTGELFF. DNA of the CDR3: TGTGCCTCAATCTGGGGGGCTAGCGGGAGCTACACCGGGGAGCTGTTTTTT.

The chain joins TRBV27 to TRBJ1-1, with D uncertain. This CDR3 spans 13 amino acids. Looked up from germline, CDR1 is MNHEY and CDR2 is SMNVEV (reference sequence). The germline V and J ends were trimmed by 3 bases and 2 bases, with 7 bases remaining between them. The CDR3 coding sequence is TGTGCCAGCAGTTTGGGCACCAACACTGAAGCTTTCTTT. It specifies CASSLGTNTEAFF.

A remark on this clone: The conserved phenylalanine or tryptophan normally closing the CDR3 is absent here, so this likely arose from a read error. CDR3 DNA: TGTGCCAGCCTCCTAGGACAAAGTAACTATGGCTACACCCTC. It encodes CASLLGQSNYGYTL. V gene TRBV2 combines with J gene TRBJ1-2; tentatively, D is TRBD1 (5 bases). The CDR3 length is 14 residues. In germline, CDR1 is SNHLY, CDR2 FYNNEI. With 8 bases removed from V and 1 base from J, the gap between germline ends came to 14 bases.

This rearrangement joins TRBV6-5 to TRBJ1-1; 7 nucleotides line up with TRBD1. From germline, CDR1 is MNHEY and CDR2 SVGAGI. Trimming removed 4 bases from V and 5 bases from J; junction bases left unmatched: 10. The CDR3 is 15 amino acids. CDR3 nucleotides: TGTGCCAGCAGTTGGGGTACAGGGGTGGGAACTGAAGCTTTCTTT. This sequence encodes CASSWGTGVGTEAFF.

This chain connects TRBV5-6 to TRBJ2-7, with TRBD2 as a possible D gene (7 bases). The CDR3 has 15 amino acids. Germline loops: CDR1 SGHDT, CDR2 YYEEEE. Deletions cut 0 bases from V and 2 bases from J, with 12 bases between. The CDR3 nucleotides are TGTGCCAGCAGCTTGGAGGGGGGGCCAACCTACGAGCAGTACTTC. Encoded protein: CASSLEGGPTYEQYF.

The chain recombines TRBV19 with TRBJ1-5; 9 bases align to TRBD1. The germline gives CDR1 LNHDA, CDR2 SQIVND (reference sequence). Trimming cost V 2 bases and J 3 bases; bases outside gene matches: 2. The length of the CDR3 is 15 residues. CDR3 protein: CASSIWDRVNQPQHF. As DNA, the CDR3 is TGTGCCAGTAGTATATGGGACAGGGTCAATCAGCCCCAGCATTTT.

The chain recombines TRBV28 with TRBJ2-2; 15 nucleotides line up with TRBD2. CDR3 length: 17 residues. J lost 4 bases, V lost 6 bases, and 6 bases had no gene match. Germline V gene data show CDR1 as MDHEN and CDR2 as SYDVKM. CDR3 DNA sequence: TGTGCCAGCAGCAGACCGGGACTAGCGGGGGGCACCGGGGAGCTGTTTTTT. Amino acids: CASSRPGLAGGTGELFF.

The genes are TRBV15 and TRBJ2-2, with 8 bases aligning to TRBD2. Trimming took 0 bases from V and 1 from J; bases not matched to a gene: 4. This CDR3 spans 17 amino acids. The germline V gene encodes CDR1 LNHNV and CDR2 YYDKDF (reference sequence). The CDR3 nucleotides are TGTGCCACCAGCAGAGATGGCCTAGCGGGGAACACCGGGGAGCTGTTTTTT. Translating it yields CATSRDGLAGNTGELFF.

The chain recombines TRBV28 with TRBJ2-7; 7 bases agree with TRBD2. The CDR3 consists of 15 residues. Germline CDR1 MDHEN, CDR2 SYDVKM. V lost 5 bases and J lost 1; bases outside the gene matches: 8. In nucleotides, the CDR3 is TGTGCCAGCAGTCCCCCTAGCGGCCTGTCCTACGAGCAGTACTTC. Translation gives CASSPPSGLSYEQYF.

The gene calls are TRBV29-1 and TRBJ2-1, with D possibly matching TRBD2 (6 bases). V was shortened by 7 bases and J by 6 bases, with 13 bases between the two germline ends. Germline V gene lookup returns CDR1 SQVTM and CDR2 ANQGSEA. The CDR3 spans 12 residues. This chain's CDR3 is CSARGTSNEQFF. The CDR3 coding sequence is TGCAGCGCGCGCGGGACCTCCAATGAGCAGTTCTTC.

A few counts support this clone. The chain recombines TRBV28 with TRBJ2-7; D remains ambiguous. The length of the CDR3 is 12 residues. CDR1 and CDR2 (germline): MDHEN, SYDVKM. Trimming took off 2 bases at V and 6 bases at J, with 8 bases between the two ends. CDR3 in amino acids: CASSLIATEQYF. The DNA for the CDR3 is TGTGCCAGCAGTTTAATAGCAACCGAGCAGTACTTC. Complete variable domain (other parts from reference TRBV28 and TRBJ2-7): DVKVTQSSRYLVKRTGEKVFLECVQDMDHENMFWYRQDPGLGLRLIYFSYDVKMKEKGDIPEGYSVSREKKERFSLILESASTNQTSMYLCASSLIATEQYFGPGTRLTVT.

The chain joins TRBV11-2 to TRBJ2-2, with 8 bases aligning to TRBD2. Germline V CDR1 and CDR2: SGHAT, FQNNGV. The J segment lost 5 bases and the V segment lost 1 base, leaving 3 bases of the junction unmatched. This CDR3 contains 15 residues. For the CDR3, the DNA is TGTGCCAGCAGCTTAGTGGCTAGCGGGACCGGGGAGCTGTTTTTT. Translated, it gives CASSLVASGTGELFF.

This rearrangement joins TRBV7-2 to TRBJ1-5; possible D gene TRBD1, 6 bases. In germline, CDR1 is SGHTA, CDR2 FQGNSA. V shed 0 bases and J shed 2 bases, with 11 bases lying between them. The CDR3 runs to 16 residues. The CDR3 loop reads CASSLASSGGNQPQHF. The DNA for the CDR3 is TGTGCCAGCAGCTTAGCGAGTTCAGGGGGCAATCAGCCCCAGCATTTT.

The chain employs TRBV30 and TRBJ2-7; D uncertain. CDR3 length: 11 residues. The germline gives CDR1 GTSNPN, CDR2 SVGIG (reference sequence). Deletions cut 3 bases from V and 2 bases from J, with 5 bases between. This chain's CDR3 is CAWRAAYEQYF. CDR3 nucleotide sequence: TGTGCCTGGAGAGCCGCCTACGAGCAGTACTTC.

The chain recombines TRBV5-6 with TRBJ2-2; 9 bases fit TRBD1. Germline values: CDR1 SGHDT, CDR2 YYEEEE. The ends lost 5 bases at V and 5 bases at J; junction bases unmatched: 4. This CDR3 has 14 amino acids. In DNA, the CDR3 is TGTGCCAGCAGAACGACAGGGGGGACCGGGGAGCTGTTTTTT. As protein: CASRTTGGTGELFF.

CDR3 in amino acids: CASSTLPGDRAAKNIQYF. The CDR3 DNA reads TGTGCCAGCAGCACCCTACCCGGCGACAGGGCGGCCAAAAACATTCAGTACTTC. The V and J genes are TRBV7-9 and TRBJ2-4; TRBD1 matches at 7 bases. Trimming at V came to 5 bases and at J to 1 base, leaving 14 bases not matched to a gene. The CDR3 has 18 residues. Germline values: CDR1 SEHNR, CDR2 FQNEAQ (reference sequence).

The chain recombines TRBV10-3 with TRBJ2-7, with D possibly matching TRBD2 (5 bases). Trimming stripped 4 bases from V and 3 bases from J, with 19 bases between. CDR1 ENHRY and CDR2 SYGVKD come from the germline V gene. There are 16 residues in the CDR3. Written as DNA, the CDR3 is TGTGCCATCAGTGGGTCCCCCATCCGGGATCACTACGAGCAGTACTTC. Protein sequence: CAISGSPIRDHYEQYF.

This chain connects TRBV4-3 to TRBJ2-1, with 8 bases that match TRBD2. The V gene end was trimmed by 2 bases and the J gene end by 6 bases; junction bases not matched to a gene: 6. Germline assignment: CDR1 LGHNA and CDR2 YSLEER. This CDR3 has 15 amino acids. The CDR3 region is CASSQLREGLNEQFF. DNA of the CDR3: TGCGCCAGCAGCCAATTACGGGAGGGCCTCAATGAGCAGTTCTTC.

The chain joins TRBV7-2 to TRBJ2-1; the match to TRBD2 covers 11 bases. In germline, CDR1 is SGHTA, CDR2 FQGNSA. This CDR3 has 15 amino acids. The V and J ends lost 5 bases and 7 bases, in that order; junction bases with no gene match: 7. CDR3 region: CASSIAGTSGNEQFF. The CDR3 bases are TGTGCCAGCAGCATCGCCGGGACTAGCGGTAATGAGCAGTTCTTC.

A few counts support this clone. The chain employs TRBV11-2 and TRBJ2-7; tentative D call: TRBD2 (5 bases). This CDR3 spans 13 amino acids. The ends were cut back, 3 bases at V and 3 bases at J, with 9 bases in the middle. Germline values: CDR1 SGHAT, CDR2 FQNNGV. The CDR3 here is CASSFGGFYEQYF. The CDR3 nucleotides are TGTGCCAGCAGCTTTGGAGGTTTCTACGAGCAGTACTTC.

The chain couples TRBV18 to TRBJ2-2, with 11 bases fitting TRBD2. Germline V gives CDR1 KGHSH, CDR2 LQKENI. V shed 6 bases, J shed 5 bases, and the junction held 5 bases outside the gene matches. The CDR3 length is 15 residues. In DNA, the CDR3 is TGTGCCAGCTCGGGGACTAGCGGAGCAACCGGGGAGCTGTTTTTT. Its translation is CASSGTSGATGELFF.

This sequence joins TRBV5-6 and TRBJ1-5, with D perhaps matching TRBD1 (6 bases). The CDR3 is 12 amino acids. Germline loops: CDR1 SGHDT, CDR2 YYEEEE. Trimming removed 4 bases from V and 7 bases from J, with 9 bases in between. The CDR3 region is CASSAGDQPQHF. For the CDR3, the DNA is TGTGCCAGCAGCGCAGGGGACCAGCCCCAGCATTTT.